In this sample, the clone carrying this T cell receptor (beta chain) turned up once. The sample originates from a study of blood T cell repertoires in COVID-19. Germline-derived CDR1 and CDR2 are SGHDT and YYEEEE. Trimming removed 2 bases at V and 0 bases at J, with 11 bases between. The CDR3 runs 15 residues. The table came from immunoSEQ multiplex PCR; TCRdb's copy has only in-frame clones and leaves some out. The sample carries about 250,000 clones, around four fifths recorded once. Specimen: PBMCs or T cells enriched from blood (not recorded which). This chain uses TRBV5-6 with TRBJ1-1; D not resolved. The clonotype comes from a middle-aged woman who had been exposed to COVID-19. The CDR3 is CASSFTGFLNTEAFF. In DNA form, the CDR3 reads TGTGCCAGCAGCTTCACCGGGTTCCTGAACACTGAAGCTTTCTTT.